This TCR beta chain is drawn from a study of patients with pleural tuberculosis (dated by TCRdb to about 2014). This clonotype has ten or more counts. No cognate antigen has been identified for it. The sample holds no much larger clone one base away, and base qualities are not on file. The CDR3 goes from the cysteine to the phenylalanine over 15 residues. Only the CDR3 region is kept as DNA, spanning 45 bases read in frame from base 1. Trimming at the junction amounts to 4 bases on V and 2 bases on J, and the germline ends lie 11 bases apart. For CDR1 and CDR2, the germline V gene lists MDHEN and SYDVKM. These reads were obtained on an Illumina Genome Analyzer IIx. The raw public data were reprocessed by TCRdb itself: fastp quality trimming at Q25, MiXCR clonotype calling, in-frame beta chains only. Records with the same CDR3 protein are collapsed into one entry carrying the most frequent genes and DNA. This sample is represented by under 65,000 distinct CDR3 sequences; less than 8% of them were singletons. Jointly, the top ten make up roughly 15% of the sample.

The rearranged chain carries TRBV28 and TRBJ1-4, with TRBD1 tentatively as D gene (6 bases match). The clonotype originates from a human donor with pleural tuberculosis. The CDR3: CASSSNRVTNEKLFF. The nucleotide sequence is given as TGTGCCAGCAGTTCGAACAGGGTGACTAATGAAAAACTGTTTTTT.